This TCR beta chain was observed in a study of T cells in localized non-small cell lung cancer. Points from the study as a whole: Elevated blood T cell density was associated with longer overall survival.

Regarding this clone: Its specificity is unknown.

Germline V lookup: CDR1 MNHEY, CDR2 SVGAGI. The CDR3 totals 14 residues. Trimming left V 8 bases short and J 1 base short, with 14 bases between. The method was immunoSEQ multiplex PCR; TCRdb's version includes in-frame clones alone and lacks a portion of them. The data show about 74,000 clones, with around 85% seen just once and 1.3% held by the top ten. Sequencing used peripheral blood, obtained before any cancer treatment. This clonotype was sampled from a female donor aged 60 or older with stage I lung adenocarcinoma. The V call is TRBV6-5, the J call TRBJ1-1; D not certain. The CDR3 loop is CASRTTWTNTEAFF. CDR3 in DNA: TGTGCCAGCCGTACTACGTGGACGAACACTGAAGCTTTCTTT.